These T cell receptor beta chains were read from a single sample in a study of cytomegalovirus exposure and HLA in healthy donors. Sequenced by immunoSEQ multiplex PCR; TCRdb stores in-frame clones only, minus some. This sample carries about 87,000 clones, about four fifths of them seen once, and the ten largest clones take about 3.8%. The sequenced material came from PBMCs. The receptor source for this set is a woman aged 40 to 50 in good health and CMV-seronegative. Each CDR3 is given with its conserved first and last residue. A D gene is named only where the DNA matches it firmly. Clone sizes are given selectively: once, few, many, or a class where the clone is expanded.

J,size,D,V,CDR3,DNA
TRBJ2-4,-,-,TRBV5-1,CASSREPGLAKNIQYF,TGCGCCAGCAGCAGGGAGCCAGGCCTAGCCAAAAACATTCAGTACTTC
TRBJ1-2,-,TRBD1,TRBV30,CAWSATGGGYTF,TGTGCCTGGAGTGCGACAGGGGGTGGCTACACCTTC
TRBJ2-2,-,-,TRBV4-1,CASSQDRGGSTGELFF,TGCGCCAGCAGCCAAGATCGGGGAGGAAGCACCGGGGAGCTGTTTTTT
TRBJ2-1,-,-,TRBV2,CASSGGRSNEQFF,TGTGCCAGCAGTGGTGGGCGTAGCAATGAGCAGTTCTTC
TRBJ2-1,-,TRBD1,TRBV29-1,CSVARGQNEQFF,TGCAGCGTCGCAAGGGGGCAGAATGAGCAGTTCTTC
TRBJ2-3,-,-,TRBV6-5,CASRAGTYDTQYF,TGTGCCAGCAGGGCCGGGACTTACGACACGCAGTATTTT
TRBJ2-5,once,-,TRBV19,CASKPTGTGETQYF,TGTGCCAGTAAACCGACAGGGACTGGAGAGACCCAGTACTTC
TRBJ2-3,once,-,TRBV27,CASSFAGLSDTQYF,TGTGCCAGCAGTTTCGCGGGGTTGTCAGATACGCAGTATTTT
TRBJ1-6,-,TRBD1,TRBV29-1,CSVPGQGENSPLHF,TGCAGCGTCCCGGGACAGGGGGAAAATTCACCCCTCCACTTT
TRBJ1-3,-,-,TRBV7-2,CASSPPGNTIYF,TGTGCCAGCAGCCCTCCTGGAAACACCATATATTTT
TRBJ1-6,-,-,TRBV4-1,CASSQLSGAQNSPLHF,TGCGCCAGCAGCCAGCTATCAGGGGCCCAAAATTCACCCCTCCACTTT
TRBJ2-7,-,-,TRBV5-6,CASTLGSLAPYEQYF,TGTGCCAGCACCCTAGGGAGCTTAGCCCCCTACGAGCAGTACTTC
TRBJ1-6,-,TRBD1,TRBV5-1,CASSLAGTVFSPLHF,TGCGCCAGCAGCTTGGCCGGGACAGTTTTTTCACCCCTCCACTTT
TRBJ1-1,-,TRBD1,TRBV4-2,CASSSNRGNTEAFF,TGTGCCAGCAGCAGTAACAGGGGGAACACTGAAGCTTTCTTT
TRBJ2-7,-,TRBD2,TRBV5-4,CASSLKAGGQEQYF,TGTGCCAGCAGCTTGAAAGCGGGGGGGCAAGAGCAGTACTTC
TRBJ1-4,few,TRBD1,TRBV4-2,CASSPGQSEEKLFF,TGTGCCAGCAGCCCGGGACAGTCGGAGGAAAAACTGTTTTTT
TRBJ2-1,-,TRBD2,TRBV9,CASSSTGLAGGYSYNEQFF,TGTGCCAGCAGCTCAACGGGACTAGCGGGGGGATACTCCTACAATGAGCAGTTCTTC
TRBJ2-3,once,-,TRBV6-1,CASSHRLSTDTQYF,TGTGCCAGCAGCCATAGACTCAGCACAGATACGCAGTATTTT
TRBJ2-3,-,TRBD2,TRBV5-4,CASSNPGLVSDTQYF,TGTGCCAGCAGCAATCCGGGACTAGTTTCAGATACGCAGTATTTT
TRBJ2-1,once,TRBD2,TRBV28,CASSPGVIAGGGEQFF,TGTGCCAGCAGTCCAGGTGTTATCGCGGGGGGTGGTGAGCAGTTCTTC
TRBJ2-5,once,TRBD2,TRBV5-8,CASSPRGGETQYF,TGTGCCAGCAGCCCCCGGGGGGGAGAGACCCAGTACTTC
TRBJ1-6,-,-,TRBV7-3,CASSLAGVGSPLHF,TGTGCCAGCAGCTTAGCAGGGGTAGGGTCACCCCTCCACTTT
TRBJ1-5,-,-,TRBV10-3,CAIRGASNQPQHF,TGTGCCATCAGAGGGGCTAGCAATCAGCCCCAGCATTTT
TRBJ2-3,-,TRBD2,TRBV4-2,CASSQGEGITDTQYF,TGTGCCAGCAGCCAAGGGGAGGGTATCACAGATACGCAGTATTTT
TRBJ2-7,-,-,TRBV7-9,CASSQSTEQYF,TGTGCCAGCAGCCAGTCAACCGAGCAGTACTTC
TRBJ2-1,-,-,TRBV7-9,CASSLRLAGYSNEQFF,TGTGCCAGCAGCTTACGTCTGGCAGGGTATAGCAATGAGCAGTTCTTC